This T cell receptor beta chain was sequenced in a study of shared clonotypes between healthy human individuals. Each of the donors was a healthy adult who was HIV-negative and had not had a recent acute infection or vaccination. Adult Caucasians living in Nashville, Tennessee made up all of the donors. Details on this clone: Its antigen is currently unknown. Other DNA sequences in the sample encode the same CDR3.

The CDR3 has 11 amino acids. V was shortened by 5 bases and J by 10 bases, with 14 bases between the two germline ends. Germline CDR1 and CDR2: GTSNPN and SVGIG (reference sequence). Sequencing on ten immunoSEQ deep assay plates was performed for unsorted PBMC DNA. Clones were read by immunoSEQ multiplex PCR, and TCRdb kept only the in-frame ones, dropping some. Of around 450,000 clones in the sample, 70% to 80% were seen once. Regarding the study as a whole: An effect of sequencing depth on clonotype sharing among donors was expected.

Sequences were obtained from PBMCs. The source of this sequence is a woman aged 40-49 years in good health. Some clones in this sample may be carry-over from other donors' samples. The V call is TRBV30, the J call TRBJ1-1; D remains ambiguous. CDR3 sequence (DNA): TGTGCCTGGGGCCGTGGCGCGGCAGCTTTCTTT. This codes for CAWGRGAAAFF.